This entry lists 23 T cell receptor beta chains sequenced from one sample in a study of blood T cell repertoires in COVID-19. This table comes from immunoSEQ multiplex PCR, and its TCRdb copy is limited to in-frame clones, with some not included. The sample yields around 250,000 clones, approximately 87% seen once. Sequencing input: peripheral blood. The receptors derive from a man in his 60s with acute or convalescent COVID-19.

The count of this clone is one. The rearrangement links TRBV11-3 to TRBJ2-1; TRBD2 matches at 8 bases. The CDR3 is 16 residues long. Germline loops: CDR1 SGHNT, CDR2 YENEEA. With V trimmed by 5 bases and J by 2 bases, 8 bases remained unmatched. CDR3 protein: CASSSFSGRAYNEQFF. CDR3 nucleotide sequence: TGTGCCAGCAGCAGCTTTTCCGGGAGGGCCTACAATGAGCAGTTCTTC.

The chain couples TRBV14 to TRBJ2-7; TRBD2 agrees at 8 bases. Germline V CDR1 and CDR2: SGHDN, FVKESK. The CDR3 totals 15 residues. The V segment lost 4 bases and the J segment 2 bases; nucleotides outside the gene matches: 7. CDR3 sequence reads: CASSLISGSAYEQYF. CDR3 in DNA: TGTGCCAGCAGCCTTATAAGCGGGAGTGCCTACGAGCAGTACTTC.

The chain combines TRBV6-2 or TRBV6-3 with TRBJ1-2; D might be TRBD1 (6 bases). Trimming stripped 4 bases from V and 4 bases from J, with 13 bases between. The CDR3 contains 14 residues. The germline V gene encodes CDR1 MNHEY and CDR2 SVGEGT. As DNA, the CDR3 is TGTGCCAGCAGTTCCCCTGGACAGCTCTATGGCTACACCTTC. This gives the protein CASSSPGQLYGYTF.

V usage is TRBV11-3 and J usage is TRBJ1-4; D unclear. This CDR3 contains 12 residues. Germline lookup yields CDR1 SGHNT and CDR2 YENEEA. V shed 9 bases and J shed 0 bases, with 5 bases lying between them. The CDR3 DNA reads TGTGCCAGTTCTGCAACTAATGAAAAACTGTTTTTT. Translating gives CASSATNEKLFF.

The rearrangement joins TRBV11-3 to TRBJ2-1, with 13 positions matching TRBD2. CDR3 size: 15 residues. V trimming: 5 bases; J trimming: 9 bases; junction bases outside the gene matches: 7. From germline, CDR1 is SGHNT and CDR2 YENEEA. In DNA form, the CDR3 reads TGTGCCAGCAGCCCCCCGGGACTAGCGGGATCTGAGCAGTTCTTC. This encodes CASSPPGLAGSEQFF.

The chain couples TRBV7-6 to TRBJ2-7; TRBD2 agrees at 11 bases. The germline V gene has CDR1 SGHVS and CDR2 FNYEAQ. Trimming cost V 4 bases and J 1 base; bases outside gene matches: 6. This CDR3 has 16 residues. The CDR3 DNA follows: TGTGCCAGCAGCTCGCCCGGGACTAGCGGTTCCTACGAGCAGTACTTC. Translated, it gives CASSSPGTSGSYEQYF.

This chain connects TRBV19 to TRBJ2-7; D might be TRBD1 (5 bases). Trimming shortened V by 9 bases and J by 7 bases, and 19 bases separated the two germline ends. This CDR3 spans 13 amino acids. Germline V gene data show CDR1 as LNHDA and CDR2 as SQIVND (reference sequence). The CDR3 sequence: CASGLWGPIEQYF. The CDR3 DNA sequence: TGTGCCAGCGGCTTGTGGGGCCCTATAGAGCAGTACTTC.

This chain joins TRBV9 and TRBJ2-5; 9 bases fit TRBD1. V trimming: 0 bases; J trimming: 2 bases; junction bases outside the gene matches: 8. The germline V gene encodes CDR1 SGDLS and CDR2 YYNGEE. The CDR3 has 17 amino acids. This CDR3 is CASSVGGTGRAQETQYF. The CDR3 DNA reads TGTGCCAGCAGCGTAGGTGGGACAGGGCGGGCACAAGAGACCCAGTACTTC.

This clone was counted only a few times. V gene TRBV30 combines with J gene TRBJ2-7; the D gene is possibly TRBD2 (6 bases). The CDR3 has 12 residues. Germline assignment: CDR1 GTSNPN and CDR2 SVGIG (reference sequence). Trimming left V 8 bases short and J 2 bases short, with 13 bases between. The CDR3 DNA sequence: TGTGCCGCGGGATCCGGCCCCTACGAGCAGTACTTC. The encoded protein is CAAGSGPYEQYF.

This chain connects TRBV27 to TRBJ2-3; maybe TRBD2 (5 bases). Trimming stripped 6 bases from V and 6 bases from J, with 16 bases between. CDR3 length equals 14 residues. Germline CDR1 and CDR2: MNHEY and SMNVEV (reference sequence). CDR3: CASSLGSTEDTQYF. CDR3 in DNA: TGTGCCAGCAGCCTTGGGAGTACTGAGGATACGCAGTATTTT.

This rearrangement joins TRBV9 to TRBJ2-7; TRBD2 matches 9 bases. This CDR3 is 16 amino acids long. The germline V gene has CDR1 SGDLS and CDR2 YYNGEE. The J segment lost 0 bases and the V segment lost 4 bases, leaving 8 bases of the junction unmatched. The CDR3 nucleotides are TGTGCCAGCAGCCCTAGCGCTAGCGGGACCTCCTACGAGCAGTACTTC. Its translation is CASSPSASGTSYEQYF.

A few counts support this clone. The rearrangement joins TRBV5-4 to TRBJ2-4; D is uncertain. V lost 1 base to trimming and J lost 3 bases, with 23 bases between them. CDR1 SGHNT and CDR2 YYREEE come from the germline V gene (reference sequence). The CDR3 spans 19 residues. The CDR3 nucleotides read TGTGCCAGCAGCTTGTCTACTCTCGTTCCGGTAGTTGGCAAAAACATTCAGTACTTC. Translation gives CASSLSTLVPVVGKNIQYF.

This chain joins TRBV27 and TRBJ2-7; TRBD2 is a possible D gene (5 bases). Germline V gene sequence: CDR1 MNHEY, CDR2 SMNVEV (reference sequence). The CDR3 has 14 amino acids. Trimming removed 0 bases at V and 6 bases at J, with 12 bases between. CDR3 nucleotides: TGTGCCAGCAGTTTATCACGGGTAGGAGGCGAGCAGTACTTC. This sequence encodes CASSLSRVGGEQYF.

The chain recombines TRBV14 with TRBJ2-1; the D is unclear. The CDR3 has 16 residues. Germline V gives CDR1 SGHDN, CDR2 FVKESK. Between the trimmed V and J ends, which lost 4 bases and 2 bases, there was a span of 15 bases. The CDR3 here is CASSLSYNLAYNEQFF. CDR3 coding DNA: TGTGCCAGCAGCCTTTCCTATAATTTAGCCTACAATGAGCAGTTCTTC. Variable domain in full (rest from reference TRBV14 and TRBJ2-1): EAGVTQFPSHSVIEKGQTVTLRCDPISGHDNLYWYRRVMGKEIKFLLHFVKESKQDESGMPNNRFLAERTGGTYSTLKVQPAELEDSGVYFCASSLSYNLAYNEQFFGPGTRLTVL.

This clone was found once. The genes are TRBV7-2 and TRBJ1-5, with 8 positions matching TRBD1. CDR1 is SGHTA, CDR2 FQGNSA, per germline. V shed 5 bases and J 7 bases; nucleotides not matched to a gene: 16. The CDR3 spans 17 residues. The CDR3 DNA sequence: TGTGCCAGCAGCCTCGGATTGGGGGGCAGGGGGCTCCAGCCCCAGCATTTT. Translated: CASSLGLGGRGLQPQHF.

This clone showed up just once. V and J are TRBV9 and TRBJ2-7, with a tentative D call TRBD1 (6 bases). Germline V lookup: CDR1 SGDLS, CDR2 YYNGEE. The CDR3 has 15 amino acids. V was pared by 0 bases and J by 2 bases, with 12 bases between. The CDR3 loop is CASSVGAGETYEQYF. CDR3 nucleotides: TGTGCCAGCAGCGTAGGGGCAGGGGAAACCTACGAGCAGTACTTC.

The chain has TRBV18 and TRBJ1-1; D not certain. Germline lookup yields CDR1 KGHSH and CDR2 LQKENI. V was cut by 4 bases and J by 3 bases, with 12 bases left in between. The CDR3 covers 14 residues. DNA of the CDR3: TGTGCCAGCTCACGTAGGGAGTTGGACACTGAAGCTTTCTTT. Translated: CASSRRELDTEAFF.

In this sample, this clone turned up once. V is TRBV7-2 and J is TRBJ2-2, with 9 bases identical to TRBD2. CDR1 SGHTA and CDR2 FQGNSA come from the germline V gene. This CDR3 spans 15 amino acids. Unmatched junction bases numbered 3, after V lost 2 bases and J lost 5 bases. The CDR3 spells CASSLTAGGTGELFF. The CDR3 region has the DNA TGTGCCAGCAGCTTAACAGCGGGAGGTACCGGGGAGCTGTTTTTT.

A word on this clone: One end of the junction is discordant with germline, which a read error may explain. The chain is built from TRBV7-2 and TRBJ2-7; TRBD2 matches at 14 bases. CDR1 SGHTA and CDR2 FQGNSA come from the germline V gene. This CDR3 has 15 residues. CDR3 sequence (DNA): TGTGCCAGCAGCTCACCCGGGACTAGCGGGAGAAACCCCGGCTTC. Amino acid sequence: CASSSPGTSGRNPGF.

The rearrangement uses TRBV19 and TRBJ2-5, with D maybe TRBD1 (6 bases). Trimming pared 3 bases from V and 2 bases from J, leaving 7 bases between. CDR1 is LNHDA and CDR2 is SQIVND in the germline V gene (reference sequence). The CDR3 is 13 amino acids. The CDR3 loop is CASSIQGQETQYF. Here the CDR3 DNA reads TGTGCCAGTAGTATCCAGGGGCAAGAGACCCAGTACTTC.

This clone was observed a handful of times. V usage is TRBV7-2 and J usage is TRBJ2-5; no clear D gene. Germline values: CDR1 SGHTA, CDR2 FQGNSA. Trimming took 6 bases from V and 2 from J, leaving 16 bases between them. This CDR3 is built from 15 residues. The CDR3 nucleotides read TGTGCCAGCAGGGTCGATCACGGCGGTCAAGAGACCCAGTACTTC. This sequence encodes CASRVDHGGQETQYF.

This chain joins TRBV7-2 and TRBJ1-6; D might be TRBD1 (6 bases). V lost 5 bases and J lost 0, with 14 bases in between. CDR1 and CDR2 (germline): SGHTA, FQGNSA. The CDR3 extends over 17 amino acids. CDR3 loop: CASSPGAPSSYNSPLHF. The CDR3 DNA is TGTGCCAGCAGCCCAGGGGCTCCGAGCTCCTATAATTCACCCCTCCACTTT.

The chain uses TRBV27 and TRBJ1-4; a weak D match, TRBD1 (6 bases). V lost 9 bases and J 3 bases, leaving 20 bases between the germline ends. CDR1 is MNHEY, CDR2 SMNVEV, per germline (reference sequence). This CDR3 spans 16 amino acids. CDR3 region: CASREGEGTSNEKLFF. The CDR3 bases are TGTGCCAGTCGAGAGGGGGAGGGGACCTCTAATGAAAAACTGTTTTTT.